This passage covers 29 T cell receptor beta chains from one sample sequenced in a study of shared clonotypes between healthy human individuals. Repertoires were generated with immunoSEQ multiplex PCR, while TCRdb's copy carries only in-frame clones and drops some. In the table there are over a million clones, more than 60% of which are singletons. Sequencing was performed on memory CD4+ T cells sorted from blood. Specified subset: CD45RA-negative fraction. These receptor sequences come from a man aged 18 to 30 in good health.

In regard to this clone: Other DNA sequences in this specimen translate into the identical CDR3. The rearrangement joins TRBV18 to TRBJ1-1, with D uncertain. CDR1 is KGHSH and CDR2 is LQKENI in the germline V gene. The CDR3 has 13 residues. V was pared by 3 bases and J by 5 bases, with 10 bases between. The CDR3 region has the DNA TGTGCCAGCTCACCCCGAGAGGGAACTGAAGCTTTCTTT. Encoded protein: CASSPREGTEAFF.

This rearrangement joins TRBV12-5 to TRBJ1-1; D gene ambiguous. Trimming took 1 base from V and 7 from J, leaving 4 bases between them. Germline CDR1 reads LGHNT; CDR2 reads FRNRAP. The CDR3 loop spans 11 amino acids. CDR3 in amino acids: CASGLGVEAFF. The CDR3 region has the DNA TGTGCTAGTGGTTTGGGGGTTGAAGCTTTCTTT.

The chain uses TRBV2 and TRBJ2-5; perhaps TRBD1 as D (5 bases). Trimming took off 8 bases at V and 4 bases at J, with 8 bases between the two ends. Germline CDR1 SNHLY, CDR2 FYNNEI. The CDR3 has 11 residues. Here the CDR3 reads CASGQGETQYF. The CDR3 DNA follows: TGTGCCAGCGGGCAGGGAGAGACCCAGTACTTC.

This clone appeared once. This chain links TRBV15 with TRBJ2-2; D might be TRBD2 (5 bases). V was shortened by 6 bases and J by 7 bases, with 12 bases between the two germline ends. CDR3 length: 13 residues. Germline V gene lookup returns CDR1 LNHNV and CDR2 YYDKDF (reference sequence). Written as DNA, the CDR3 is TGTGCCACCAGTAAAGGGAGTGGCGGGGAGCTGTTTTTT. It codes for CATSKGSGGELFF.

The gene calls are TRBV5-1 and TRBJ2-5; D is unclear. The CDR3 has 15 amino acids. CDR1 SGHRS and CDR2 YFSETQ come from the germline V gene. Trimming shortened V by 4 bases and J by 2 bases, and 15 bases separated the two germline ends. CDR3 amino acids: CASSPVGRNQETQYF. The CDR3 DNA reads as TGCGCCAGCAGCCCCGTAGGACGGAATCAAGAGACCCAGTACTTC.

CDR3 protein: CASSLGSGGTSEQYF. The CDR3 nucleotides read TGTGCCAGCAGTTTAGGTAGCGGGGGGACTTCCGAGCAGTACTTC. The genes are TRBV27 and TRBJ2-7, with 10 bases identical to TRBD2. Germline-derived CDR1 and CDR2 are MNHEY and SMNVEV (reference sequence). V was clipped by 2 bases and J by 6 bases; unmatched bases: 7. The CDR3 consists of 15 residues.

This clone has just a few counts. Other DNA sequences in this sample translate to the same CDR3. The gene calls are TRBV2 and TRBJ2-3; 11 nucleotides line up with TRBD1. This CDR3 is built from 15 residues. Germline CDR1 is SNHLY and CDR2 is FYNNEI. Trimming removed 4 bases from V and 4 bases from J; junction bases left unmatched: 4. This CDR3 reads CASSADRGRPDTQYF. In nucleotides, the CDR3 is TGTGCCAGCAGTGCGGACAGGGGGCGCCCAGATACGCAGTATTTT.

The CDR3 is CAWSVLGLAGAPEQYF. DNA for the CDR3: TGTGCCTGGAGTGTACTGGGACTAGCGGGAGCCCCCGAGCAGTACTTC. The rearrangement joins TRBV30 to TRBJ2-7, with 14 positions matching TRBD2. The V gene's germline CDR1 is GTSNPN and CDR2 SVGIG (reference sequence). The CDR3 consists of 16 residues. The V gene end was trimmed by 0 bases and the J gene end by 6 bases; junction bases not matched to a gene: 7.

This chain uses TRBV7-2 with TRBJ2-5, with 7 bases that match TRBD2. Trimming at V came to 2 bases and at J to 5 bases, leaving 2 bases not matched to a gene. The CDR3 has 13 amino acids. From germline, CDR1 is SGHTA and CDR2 FQGNSA. The CDR3 bases are TGTGCCAGCAGCTTAAGCGGGACGGAGACCCAGTACTTC. This translates into CASSLSGTETQYF. Drawing the rest from reference TRBV7-2 and TRBJ2-5, the complete variable domain is GAGVSQSPSNKVTEKGKDVELRCDPISGHTALYWYRQSLGQGLEFLIYFQGNSAPDKSGLPSDRFSAERTGGSVSTLTIQRTQQEDSAVYLCASSLSGTETQYFGPGTRLLVL.

The rearrangement uses TRBV30 and TRBJ2-7, with 8 positions matching TRBD1. Per germline, CDR1 GTSNPN and CDR2 SVGIG (reference sequence). Germline trimming cut 3 bases from V and 0 bases from J; bases unmatched to any gene: 4. The CDR3 has 14 residues. CDR3 region: CAWRDRATSYEQYF. The CDR3, as DNA: TGTGCCTGGAGGGACAGGGCCACCTCCTACGAGCAGTACTTC.

This rearrangement joins TRBV6-5 to TRBJ2-2; D gene unclear. The CDR3 covers 13 residues. In germline, CDR1 is MNHEY, CDR2 SVGAGI. V was clipped by 6 bases and J by 1 base, with 6 bases between them. Here the CDR3 DNA reads TGTGCCAGCAGATGGGGGAACACCGGGGAGCTGTTTTTT. It translates to CASRWGNTGELFF.

This sequence joins TRBV4-1 and TRBJ2-2; 8 bases line up with TRBD2. With V trimmed by 8 bases and J by 5 bases, 16 bases remained unmatched. The length of the CDR3 is 17 residues. Germline-derived CDR1 and CDR2 are MGHRA and YSYEKL. CDR3: CASSLLSGGGPTGELFF. Written as DNA, the CDR3 is TGCGCCAGCTCCCTCCTAAGCGGGGGAGGCCCTACCGGGGAGCTGTTTTTT.

This clone was seen ten or more times. The rearrangement links TRBV19 to TRBJ1-6; D uncertain. Germline V gene lookup returns CDR1 LNHDA and CDR2 SQIVND (reference sequence). V was trimmed by 0 bases and J by 7 bases, leaving 16 bases between them. This CDR3 comprises 17 residues. The CDR3 loop reads CASSIDLVLYGNSPLHF. CDR3 nucleotides: TGTGCCAGTAGTATAGATCTTGTCCTTTACGGGAATTCACCCCTCCACTTT.

A remark on this clone: At the DNA level, this CDR3 is encoded by other sequences in the same sample as well. V and J are TRBV6-4 and TRBJ2-3; D is perhaps TRBD2 (7 bases). CDR1 MRHNA and CDR2 SNTAGT come from the germline V gene. CDR3 length: 15 residues. With 2 bases removed from V and 0 bases from J, the gap between germline ends came to 9 bases. CDR3: CASSDRGASTDTQYF. The CDR3 region has the DNA TGTGCCAGCAGTGACCGGGGGGCTAGCACAGATACGCAGTATTTT.

This chain joins TRBV6-5 and TRBJ1-2, with a possible D match to TRBD1 (6 bases). CDR3 length: 15 amino acids. Germline loops: CDR1 MNHEY, CDR2 SVGAGI. The V and J ends lost 2 bases and 5 bases respectively, with 15 bases between them. The CDR3 here is CASSYGAAGEYGYTF. Here the CDR3 DNA reads TGTGCCAGCAGTTACGGTGCAGCAGGGGAGTATGGCTACACCTTC.

The chain has TRBV19 and TRBJ2-2, with 8 bases fitting TRBD1. This CDR3 contains 17 residues. The junction had 13 bases not matched to a gene; V was cut back by 5 bases and J by 5 bases. CDR1 is LNHDA and CDR2 is SQIVND in the germline V gene (reference sequence). DNA of the CDR3: TGTGCCAGTAGTGAAAGGACAGGGCGTGTTTTGACCGGGGAGCTGTTTTTT. Its translation: CASSERTGRVLTGELFF.

This rearrangement joins TRBV28 to TRBJ2-7; no clear D. With 7 bases removed from V and 4 bases from J, the gap between germline ends came to 11 bases. This CDR3 has 12 residues. Germline CDR1 MDHEN, CDR2 SYDVKM. CDR3 residues: CASTTATYEQYF. CDR3 DNA sequence: TGTGCCAGCACCACAGCAACGTACGAGCAGTACTTC.

The gene calls are TRBV5-6 and TRBJ1-3; 8 nucleotides align to TRBD1. Trimming at V came to 4 bases and at J to 2 bases, leaving 2 bases not matched to a gene. This CDR3 is built from 14 residues. Germline CDR1 SGHDT, CDR2 YYEEEE. The CDR3 DNA reads as TGTGCCAGCAGCCCGGACAGGGCTGGAAACACCATATATTTT. It codes for CASSPDRAGNTIYF.

The genes are TRBV5-1 and TRBJ2-3; 8 bases line up with TRBD2. The germline V gene encodes CDR1 SGHRS and CDR2 YFSETQ. After removal of 2 bases from V and 0 bases from J, the junction contained 2 bases not matched to a gene. This CDR3 contains 15 residues. The CDR3, as DNA: TGCGCCAGCAGCTTCCGGACTAGCAGCACAGATACGCAGTATTTT. As protein: CASSFRTSSTDTQYF. The variable domain in full, with the rest retrieved from reference TRBV5-1 and TRBJ2-3, is KAGVTQTPRYLIKTRGQQVTLSCSPISGHRSVSWYQQTPGQGLQFLFEYFSETQRNKGNFPGRFSGRQFSNSRSEMNVSTLELGDSALYLCASSFRTSSTDTQYFGPGTRLTVL.

There are a few counts of this clone. V usage is TRBV2 and J usage is TRBJ2-1; D possibly corresponds to TRBD2 (6 bases). Germline V gene data show CDR1 as SNHLY and CDR2 as FYNNEI. Trimming removed 6 bases from V and 7 bases from J, with 19 bases in between. The CDR3 sequence is 15 residues long. The CDR3 nucleotides are TGTGCCAGCAGCGAACTAGCAACGCCCGGTAATGAGCAGTTCTTC. Residues: CASSELATPGNEQFF.

This chain uses TRBV19 with TRBJ1-6, with 12 bases that match TRBD1. Germline loops: CDR1 LNHDA, CDR2 SQIVND (reference sequence). The CDR3 loop spans 17 amino acids. J was trimmed by 7 bases and V by 5 bases; bases with no gene match: 9. The DNA of the CDR3 is TGTGCCAGTAGTTCCCCGGGGACAGGGGGCCCAAATTCACCCCTCCACTTT. It yields the protein CASSSPGTGGPNSPLHF.

The CDR3 region has the DNA TGTGCCAGCACCAGAACCCAGGATTCACCCCTCCACTTT. Translating gives CASTRTQDSPLHF. The rearrangement joins TRBV2 to TRBJ1-6; D gene unclear. Trimming removed 7 bases at V and 8 bases at J, with 12 bases between. This CDR3 comprises 13 residues. Germline CDR1 reads SNHLY; CDR2 reads FYNNEI. Drawing the rest from reference TRBV2 and TRBJ1-6, the complete variable domain is EPEVTQTPSHQVTQMGQEVILRCVPISNHLYFYWYRQILGQKVEFLVSFYNNEISEKSEIFDDQFSVERPDGSNFTLKIRSTKLEDSAMYFCASTRTQDSPLHFGNGTRLTVT.

Here the CDR3 reads CASSLALSRSASEQYF. CDR3 DNA: TGCGCCAGCAGCTTGGCCTTGAGTCGGTCCGCCTCCGAGCAGTACTTC. The chain is built from TRBV5-1 and TRBJ2-7, with unresolved D. The CDR3 covers 16 residues. V was clipped by 0 bases and J by 6 bases, with 19 bases between them. CDR1 and CDR2 (germline): SGHRS, YFSETQ.

The chain carries TRBV5-6 and TRBJ2-3; 10 bases are a match to TRBD2. The V segment lost 4 bases and the J segment 2 bases; nucleotides outside the gene matches: 10. The germline V gene encodes CDR1 SGHDT and CDR2 YYEEEE. The CDR3 spans 17 residues. This CDR3 reads CASSPPGLAGVTDTQYF. CDR3 bases: TGTGCCAGCAGCCCCCCTGGGCTAGCGGGAGTCACAGATACGCAGTATTTT.

This chain links TRBV23-1 with TRBJ1-5, with no clear D. TRBV23-1 is recorded as an ORF, its role being uncertain. The CDR3 runs to 18 residues. V shed 3 bases and J shed 2 bases, with 20 bases lying between them. CDR3 nucleotides: TGCGCCAGCAGTCATAAAGGATCTGAGCAGTGGGGCAATCAGCCCCAGCATTTT. Protein product: CASSHKGSEQWGNQPQHF.

The chain is built from TRBV5-6 and TRBJ2-3; no firm D call. Deletions cut 0 bases from V and 6 bases from J, with 8 bases between. This CDR3 is 13 amino acids long. The germline gives CDR1 SGHDT, CDR2 YYEEEE. The CDR3 region is CASSLDLGDTQYF. The CDR3 nucleotides are TGTGCCAGCAGCTTGGATCTCGGGGATACGCAGTATTTT. Full variable domain (remainder filled in from reference TRBV5-6 and TRBJ2-3): DAGVTQSPTHLIKTRGQQVTLRCSPKSGHDTVSWYQQALGQGPQFIFQYYEEEERQRGNFPDRFSGHQFPNYSSELNVNALLLGDSALYLCASSLDLGDTQYFGPGTRLTVL.

The rearrangement uses TRBV9 and TRBJ2-3; perhaps TRBD1 as D (6 bases). Per the germline V gene, CDR1 is SGDLS and CDR2 is YYNGEE. The length of the CDR3 is 16 residues. V gave up 3 bases and J gave up 1 base, with 15 bases separating them. DNA of the CDR3: TGTGCCAGCAGCGCCCAACAGGGTCGGGGCACAGATACGCAGTATTTT. This codes for CASSAQQGRGTDTQYF.

This chain uses TRBV6-6 with TRBJ1-2, with 8 nucleotides matching TRBD1. V dropped 2 bases and J dropped 2; count of bases not matched to a gene: 4. Germline lookup yields CDR1 MNHNY and CDR2 SVGAGI (reference sequence). The CDR3 length is 15 residues. CDR3 DNA: TGTGCCAGCAGTTACCACAGACAGGGGAACTATGGCTACACCTTC. As protein: CASSYHRQGNYGYTF.

This clone was picked up one time. V gene TRBV9 combines with J gene TRBJ2-2; 14 positions agree with TRBD2. Trimming cost V 0 bases and J 1 base; bases outside gene matches: 2. The CDR3 runs 18 residues. Germline CDR1 SGDLS, CDR2 YYNGEE. The CDR3 nucleotides read TGTGCCAGCAGCGTAGGGACTAGCGGGAGGTTGAACACCGGGGAGCTGTTTTTT. Protein: CASSVGTSGRLNTGELFF.